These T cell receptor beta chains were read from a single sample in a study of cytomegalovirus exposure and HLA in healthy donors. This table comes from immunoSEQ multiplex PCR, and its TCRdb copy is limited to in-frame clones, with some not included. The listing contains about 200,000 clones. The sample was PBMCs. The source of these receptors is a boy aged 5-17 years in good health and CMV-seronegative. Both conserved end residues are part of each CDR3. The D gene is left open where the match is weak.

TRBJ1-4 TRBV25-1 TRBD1 TGTGCCAGCGGTGAAGGGACAGTTAATGAAAAACTGTTTTTT CASGEGTVNEKLFF
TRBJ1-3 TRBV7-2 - TGTGCCAGCAGCTTAATGGACACAAGCTCTGGAAACACCATATATTTT CASSLMDTSSGNTIYF
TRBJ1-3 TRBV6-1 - TGTGCCAGCAGTGACGAGGGATTTGGAAACACCATATATTTT CASSDEGFGNTIYF
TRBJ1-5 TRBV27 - TGTGCCAGCAGTTTAGCCAGGGCGAATCAGCCCCAGCATTTT CASSLARANQPQHF
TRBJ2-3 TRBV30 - TGTGCCCGGAGTGAGGCAGGGGCAGATTTTTCGCAGTATTTT CARSEAGADFSQYF
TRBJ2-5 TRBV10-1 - TGCGCCAGCAGTGATCGGTTGCAAGAGACCCAGTACTTC CASSDRLQETQYF
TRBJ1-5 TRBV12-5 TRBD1 TGTGCTAGTGGCCCGGACAGGGATCAGCCCCAGCATTTT CASGPDRDQPQHF
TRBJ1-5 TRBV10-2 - TGCGCCAGCTCCAGGGGCAATCAGCCCCAGCATTTT CASSRGNQPQHF
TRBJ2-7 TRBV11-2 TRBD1 TGTGCCAGCAGCTCTTACTCCGTGGGACAGGGAAGATCCTACGAGCAGTACTTC CASSSYSVGQGRSYEQYF
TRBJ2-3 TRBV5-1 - TGCGCCAGCATCGGACCAGGGGCGGCGGCAGATACGCAGTATTTT CASIGPGAAADTQYF
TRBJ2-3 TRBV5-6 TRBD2 TGTGCCAGCAGCTACTCTAGCGGGGGAATCACAGATACGCAGTATTTT CASSYSSGGITDTQYF
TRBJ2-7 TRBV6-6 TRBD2 TGTGCCAGCAGTTGGGGGGGTGGTGAGCAGTACTTC CASSWGGGEQYF
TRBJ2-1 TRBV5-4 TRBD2 TGTGCCAGCAGCCCGGGACTAGCGCCCGATGAGCAGTTCTTC CASSPGLAPDEQFF
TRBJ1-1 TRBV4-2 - TGTGCCAGCAGCCAAGATCGTGGAGGGGCTTACACTGAAGCTTTCTTT CASSQDRGGAYTEAFF
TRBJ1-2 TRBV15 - TGTGCCACCAGCAGAGAGGGGGCCGGGGGCTACACCTTC CATSREGAGGYTF
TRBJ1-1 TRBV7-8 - TGTGCCAGCAGCTTAGCTGGGAGGCTTTCCATGAACACTGAAGCTTTCTTT CASSLAGRLSMNTEAFF
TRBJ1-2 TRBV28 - TGTGCCAGCAGCCAATATGGCTACACCTTC CASSQYGYTF
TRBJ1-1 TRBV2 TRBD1 TGTGCCAGCAGTGGGCCGGGACAGGAATCAGGTAACACTGAAGCTTTCTTT CASSGPGQESGNTEAFF
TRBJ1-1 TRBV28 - TGTGCCAGCAGTTTCGAAGTTTTTGGGCAGCGGACTGAAGCTTTCTTT CASSFEVFGQRTEAFF
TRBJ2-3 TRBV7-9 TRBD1 TGTGCCAGCAGCCAGGGACAGGGGGAGGCAGATACGCAGTATTTT CASSQGQGEADTQYF
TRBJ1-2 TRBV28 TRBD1 TGTGCCAGCAGACACAGGGGGCGTGATGGCTACACCTTC CASRHRGRDGYTF
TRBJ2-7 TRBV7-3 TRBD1 TGTGCCAGCAGCTCCGGGACAGGAAACTACGAGCAGTACTTC CASSSGTGNYEQYF
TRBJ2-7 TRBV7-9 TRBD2 TGTGCCAGCAGCTTTGATTCTCTAGCGGGGGGCTACGAGCAGTACTTC CASSFDSLAGGYEQYF
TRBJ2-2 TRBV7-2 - TGTGCCAGCAGCTTAGCGGGGCGGAACACCGGGGAGCTGTTTTTT CASSLAGRNTGELFF
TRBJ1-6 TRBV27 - TGTGCCAGCAGTCCCCGGGCGGGCCCGGATTCACCCCTCCACTTT CASSPRAGPDSPLHF
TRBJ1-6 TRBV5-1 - TGCGCCAGCAGCGAGACAGCTAGCTCCTATAATTCACCCCTCCACTTT CASSETASSYNSPLHF
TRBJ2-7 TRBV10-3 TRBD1 TGTGCCATCAGTGAGTCGGACAGGGGGCACTACGAGCAGTACTTC CAISESDRGHYEQYF
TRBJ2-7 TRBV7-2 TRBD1 TGTGCCAGCAGCTTAGGGACAGGTACCTACGAGCAGTACTTC CASSLGTGTYEQYF
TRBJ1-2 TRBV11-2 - TGTGCCAGCAGCTTAGATACGGACTATGGCTACACCTTC CASSLDTDYGYTF